This T cell receptor (beta chain) stems from a study of monozygotic twins with inflammatory bowel disease. General study results and limits: Variability in patient repertoires may have come partly from differing immunosuppressive treatments.

About this clonotype itself: Its matching antigen is unknown.

Each sample's cDNA came from eight separate reactions. TCRdb reanalyzed the 5' RACE reads, giving one entry per CDR3 protein sequence and no DNA. This sample contains roughly 100,000 distinct CDR3 sequences. The CDR3 is 14 residues long. The germline V gene encodes CDR1 SGHTA and CDR2 FQGNSA. Blood samples measuring about 2.5 ml were taken per donor. The sequencing input was blood. The chain uses TRBV7-2 and TRBJ1-1. This TCR derives from a human donor with ulcerative colitis or Crohn's disease, or a healthy co-twin of an affected twin (not recorded which). The CDR3 here is CASSSQAGWTEAFF.